These 14 T cell receptor beta chains were sequenced from one sample in a study of post-analysis software for immune sequencing data. Every TCR beta cDNA library bore unique molecular identifiers. TCRdb independently ran MiXCR on the PCR reads; one entry per CDR3 protein. The sample contains about 430,000 distinct CDR3 sequences, about 39% of which appear only once. These TCRs are of unknown antigen specificity. Study observations and caveats: The five TRBV segments detected at higher frequency in patients than in controls included TRBV5-6, TRBV5-1 and TRBV20-1.

Sequences were obtained from blood. The receptors here all came from a girl aged 2-9 years with multiple sclerosis.

This clonotype was observed a few times. The chain combines TRBV12-3 or TRBV12-4 with TRBJ2-1, with 7 positions matching TRBD2. This CDR3 is 14 amino acids long. Trimming removed 6 bases from V and 5 bases from J; junction bases left unmatched: 7. CDR3 amino acids: CASRRTRINNEQFF. In DNA, the CDR3 is TGTGCCAGCAGAAGGACTAGAATCAACAATGAGCAGTTCTTC.

This clonotype has ten or more counts. V and J are TRBV7-3 and TRBJ1-1; D is undetermined. The V gene's germline CDR1 is SGHTA and CDR2 FQGTGA. With 2 bases removed from V and 0 bases from J, the gap between germline ends came to 4 bases. This CDR3 has 13 amino acids. In DNA form, the CDR3 reads TGTGCCAGCAGCTTATCGGTGAACACTGAAGCTTTCTTT. Translated: CASSLSVNTEAFF. The variable domain in full, with the rest retrieved from reference TRBV7-3 and TRBJ1-1, is GAGVSQTPSNKVTEKGKYVELRCDPISGHTALYWYRQSLGQGPEFLIYFQGTGAADDSGLPNDRFFAVRPEGSVSTLKIQRTERGDSAVYLCASSLSVNTEAFFGQGTRLTVV.

The rearrangement uses TRBV7-2 and TRBJ2-7, with TRBD2 matching over 16 bases. This CDR3 has 18 residues. CDR1 and CDR2 (germline): SGHTA, FQGNSA. J lost 5 bases, V lost 4 bases, and 11 bases had no gene match. This CDR3 is CASSYRMGLAGGGHEQYF. Here the CDR3 DNA reads TGTGCCAGCAGCTACCGAATGGGACTAGCGGGAGGGGGCCACGAGCAGTACTTC.

For the CDR3, the DNA is TGTGCCAGCAGTGAAGCGTTCGCGGGGCCACAGCCCCAGCATTTT. It translates to CASSEAFAGPQPQHF. The chain is built from TRBV2 and TRBJ1-5; D is possibly TRBD1 (5 bases). The CDR3 runs to 15 residues. V was cut by 0 bases and J by 7 bases, with 13 bases left in between. Germline assignment: CDR1 SNHLY and CDR2 FYNNEI.

V gene TRBV20-1 combines with J gene TRBJ2-3; no firm D call. The germline gives CDR1 DFQATT, CDR2 SNEGSKA (reference sequence). This CDR3 is built from 12 residues. V lost 5 bases to trimming and J lost 9 bases, with 15 bases between them. In DNA form, the CDR3 reads TGCAGTGCTTTTAGCCGTGAAGTAACGCAGTATTTT. Residues: CSAFSREVTQYF.

This sequence joins TRBV10-2 and TRBJ2-4; D unclear. Germline V lookup: CDR1 WSHSY, CDR2 SAAADI. CDR3 length equals 15 residues. The V gene lost 7 bases and the J gene lost 0 bases, with 13 bases spanning the gap. The DNA of the CDR3 is TGCGCCAGCAATTCACACGAACTAGCCAAAAACATTCAGTACTTC. Protein sequence: CASNSHELAKNIQYF.

The chain joins TRBV5-1 to TRBJ2-7; TRBD2 matches 8 bases. The J call is uncertain, as TRBJ2-1 better fits the DNA end. The CDR3 is 20 residues long. Germline values: CDR1 SGHRS, CDR2 YFSETQ. CDR3 protein: CASSLNSGMPLSRIGDEQFF. The CDR3 nucleotides read TGCGCCAGCAGCTTAAATAGCGGGATGCCTCTCTCACGAATTGGCGATGAGCAGTTCTTC.

This clonotype was counted between two and nine times. V is TRBV5-1 and J is TRBJ2-2, with 7 bases matching TRBD2. The J segment lost 0 bases and the V segment lost 3 bases, leaving 11 bases of the junction unmatched. CDR3 size: 18 residues. Germline CDR1 reads SGHRS; CDR2 reads YFSETQ. CDR3 DNA: TGCGCCAGCAGCTGGGGGGGAAGACTGACCGCGAACACCGGGGAGCTGTTTTTT. Amino acids: CASSWGGRLTANTGELFF.

This clonotype occurred many times. V usage is TRBV7-2 and J usage is TRBJ2-3; the D gene is possibly TRBD2 (6 bases). CDR3 size: 13 residues. The V gene lost 3 bases and the J gene lost 5 bases, with 9 bases spanning the gap. Germline lookup yields CDR1 SGHTA and CDR2 FQGNSA. The chain's CDR3 is CASSFKGGDTQYF. Written as DNA, the CDR3 is TGTGCCAGCAGCTTCAAGGGAGGAGATACGCAGTATTTT.

The rearrangement uses TRBV7-4 and TRBJ1-6; the D gene is possibly TRBD1 (5 bases). Looked up from germline, CDR1 is SGHVT and CDR2 is SQSDAQ. This CDR3 is 16 amino acids long. V was clipped by 0 bases and J by 8 bases, with 14 bases between them. The CDR3 sequence is CASSLAGRAGDSPLHF. CDR3 bases: TGTGCCAGCAGCTTAGCGGGTCGAGCGGGGGATTCACCCCTCCACTTT.

The CDR3 DNA reads TGTGCCAGCAGCACTTCTCCTGGAAACACCATATATTTT. Translating gives CASSTSPGNTIYF. The chain is built from TRBV5-5 and TRBJ1-3; D unclear. V lost 4 bases and J 2 bases, leaving 7 bases between the germline ends. This CDR3 is built from 13 residues. Germline V lookup: CDR1 SGHKS, CDR2 YYEKEE (reference sequence).

CDR3 sequence: CASSLGLPNTGELFF. CDR3 in DNA: TGTGCCAGCAGCTTGGGACTACCGAACACCGGGGAGCTGTTTTTT. The rearrangement uses TRBV7-9 and TRBJ2-2; TRBD2 aligns across 7 bases. Trimming at V came to 3 bases and at J to 0 bases, leaving 1 base not matched to a gene. CDR1 and CDR2 from the germline V gene are SEHNR and FQNEAQ (reference sequence). The length of the CDR3 is 15 residues.

Points on this clonotype: At one boundary the junction diverges from the germline segment, which might be a read error. The gene calls are TRBV12-3 or TRBV12-4 and TRBJ2-2; 7 bases line up with TRBD1. The CDR3 covers 13 residues. CDR3 protein: CASSEQGIGERFF. The CDR3 coding sequence is TGTGCCAGCAGCGAACAGGGGATCGGGGAGCGGTTTTTT.

The chain recombines TRBV10-3 with TRBJ2-1, with 8 bases fitting TRBD2. The J segment lost 8 bases and the V segment lost 0 bases, leaving 9 bases of the junction unmatched. The CDR3 sequence is 16 residues long. Germline V gene sequence: CDR1 ENHRY, CDR2 SYGVKD. CDR3 coding DNA: TGTGCCATCAGTGAGTCTTGGGCGGGAGGTGGGGATGAGCAGTTCTTC. Translated: CAISESWAGGGDEQFF.